Following are 27 T cell receptor beta chains from one sample sequenced in a study of monozygotic twins with inflammatory bowel disease. TCRdb reanalyzed the 5' RACE reads and collapses them to one entry per CDR3 protein, without DNA. The specimen's table records 300,000 to 400,000 distinct CDR3 sequences. The sequenced sample was blood. Source of these receptors: a human donor with ulcerative colitis or Crohn's disease, or a healthy co-twin of an affected twin (not recorded which).

The chain uses TRBV3-1 and TRBJ2-7; the D gene TCRdb calls, TRBD1, cannot be checked with no DNA. Per germline, CDR1 LGHDT and CDR2 YNNKEL (reference sequence). The CDR3 sequence is 14 residues long. The CDR3 here is CASSSTTAHYEQYF.

This chain links TRBV5-1 with TRBJ2-3. This CDR3 is 12 amino acids long. Germline CDR1 SGHRS, CDR2 YFSETQ. The CDR3 region is CASSRGTDTQYF.

The chain joins TRBV5-1 to TRBJ1-6. Germline V gene sequence: CDR1 SGHRS, CDR2 YFSETQ. The CDR3 is made up of 16 amino acids. The chain's CDR3 is CASSLEGSNYNSPLHF.

The chain joins TRBV20-1 to TRBJ2-1; as DNA is missing, the TRBD2 call by TCRdb cannot be tested. CDR3 length equals 14 residues. The V gene's germline CDR1 is DFQATT and CDR2 SNEGSKA (reference sequence). The CDR3 protein is CSARDGDYLMEQFF.

V gene TRBV4-3 combines with J gene TRBJ2-6. The germline V gene has CDR1 LGHNA and CDR2 YSLEER. The CDR3 loop spans 14 amino acids. CDR3: CASSQGLMANVLTF.

This CDR3 reads CASSFDLRSGEQYF. This chain joins TRBV7-2 and TRBJ2-7; TCRdb's D call, TRBD2, is unchecked because there is no DNA. The germline V gene has CDR1 SGHTA and CDR2 FQGNSA. This CDR3 comprises 14 residues.

This chain's CDR3 is CASSSGQGAGEKLFF. The V and J genes are TRBV5-6 and TRBJ1-4; without DNA, the TCRdb call of TRBD1 cannot be checked. CDR3 size: 15 residues. The V gene's germline CDR1 is SGHDT and CDR2 YYEEEE. The full variable domain, rest sourced from reference TRBV5-6 and TRBJ1-4, is DAGVTQSPTHLIKTRGQQVTLRCSPKSGHDTVSWYQQALGQGPQFIFQYYEEEERQRGNFPDRFSGHQFPNYSSELNVNALLLGDSALYLCASSSGQGAGEKLFFGSGTQLSVL.

The chain combines TRBV3-1 with TRBJ2-7; TCRdb's D call, TRBD1, is unchecked because there is no DNA. This CDR3 spans 12 amino acids. Germline V gene lookup returns CDR1 LGHDT and CDR2 YNNKEL (reference sequence). The CDR3 reads CASSPGTGEQYF.

The chain has TRBV7-8 and TRBJ2-3; the TCRdb call, TRBD1, lacks DNA for checking. This CDR3 comprises 15 residues. Looked up from germline, CDR1 is SGHVS and CDR2 is FQNEAQ. This chain's CDR3 is CASSVTGATWDTQYF.

This sequence joins TRBV28 and TRBJ1-5; the TRBD1 assignment by TCRdb is unverifiable without DNA. Germline CDR1 MDHEN, CDR2 SYDVKM. The length of the CDR3 is 15 residues. The CDR3 loop reads CASSLWGTGYQPQHF.

The CDR3 loop reads CASSATGLVQETQYF. The chain employs TRBV25-1 and TRBJ2-5; as DNA is missing, the TRBD2 call by TCRdb cannot be tested. The CDR3 contains 15 residues. The germline gives CDR1 MGHDK, CDR2 SYGVNS.

CDR3 region: CAISDMGTSGSYEQYF. The chain has TRBV10-3 and TRBJ2-7; TCRdb picks TRBD2, but there is no DNA to check that call. The CDR3 is made up of 16 amino acids. Per the germline V gene, CDR1 is ENHRY and CDR2 is SYGVKD.

This rearrangement joins TRBV30 to TRBJ1-2; TCRdb reports TRBD1, a call that lacks DNA to check it against. The CDR3 covers 13 residues. Germline V lookup: CDR1 GTSNPN, CDR2 SVGIG (reference sequence). The CDR3 protein is CAWSEGGRRGYTF.

The chain recombines TRBV4-2 with TRBJ2-7; TCRdb returns TRBD1, unconfirmable since there is no DNA. The CDR3 sequence is 16 residues long. CDR1 is LGHNA and CDR2 is YNFKEQ in the germline V gene. The CDR3: CASSQDTGGKTYEQYF.

The V and J genes are TRBV9 and TRBJ2-1. CDR3 length equals 14 residues. Germline assignment: CDR1 SGDLS and CDR2 YYNGEE. CDR3 sequence: CASSVESVYNEQFF.

The chain employs TRBV4-2 and TRBJ1-3; the TCRdb D gene call, TRBD1, has no DNA to confirm it. The CDR3 is 17 residues long. Germline CDR1 is LGHNA and CDR2 is YNFKEQ. The CDR3 region is CASSQATNRGGGNTIYF.

J is TRBJ2-7 and V is TRBV7-2. Germline V gene sequence: CDR1 SGHTA, CDR2 FQGNSA. The CDR3 is made up of 14 amino acids. CDR3 loop: CASSLSHRTYEQYF.

This chain connects TRBV20-1 to TRBJ2-3; TCRdb outputs TRBD1, but without DNA this stays unchecked. The germline V gene has CDR1 DFQATT and CDR2 SNEGSKA (reference sequence). CDR3 length equals 14 residues. The chain's CDR3 is CSAREDNRGDTQYF.

This chain connects TRBV12-3 or TRBV12-4 to TRBJ2-4; without DNA, the TCRdb call of TRBD1 cannot be checked. CDR3 length equals 14 residues. CDR3 region: CASNDNREKNIQYF.

CDR3 in amino acids: CASSQVTRGETQYF. The V and J genes are TRBV4-1 and TRBJ2-5; the D call from TCRdb, TRBD1, cannot be confirmed without DNA. Germline V gene data show CDR1 as MGHRA and CDR2 as YSYEKL. There are 14 residues in the CDR3.

CDR3 sequence: CASSLTGGARTGELFF. The genes are TRBV12-3 or TRBV12-4 and TRBJ2-2; TCRdb's D call, TRBD1, is unchecked because there is no DNA. This CDR3 has 16 amino acids.

The gene calls are TRBV2 and TRBJ2-7; with no DNA, the TCRdb D assignment of TRBD1 cannot be verified. This CDR3 region has 15 residues. CDR1 and CDR2 (germline): SNHLY, FYNNEI. CDR3 sequence reads: CGSSEAGTGSYEQYF.

The chain joins TRBV5-6 to TRBJ2-3; without DNA, the TCRdb call of TRBD1 cannot be checked. CDR1 and CDR2 (germline): SGHDT, YYEEEE. The CDR3 is made up of 13 amino acids. CDR3 sequence reads: CASSIPRGDTQYF. Filled out from reference TRBV5-6 and TRBJ2-3, the complete variable domain reads DAGVTQSPTHLIKTRGQQVTLRCSPKSGHDTVSWYQQALGQGPQFIFQYYEEEERQRGNFPDRFSGHQFPNYSSELNVNALLLGDSALYLCASSIPRGDTQYFGPGTRLTVL.

The chain employs TRBV29-1 and TRBJ1-4; TCRdb reports TRBD1, a call that lacks DNA to check it against. Germline values: CDR1 SQVTM, CDR2 ANQGSEA. The CDR3 is made up of 14 amino acids. The CDR3 sequence: CSVHPRGTNEKLFF. The full variable domain, rest sourced from reference TRBV29-1 and TRBJ1-4, is SAVISQKPSRDICQRGTSLTIQCQVDSQVTMMFWYRQQPGQSLTLIATANQGSEATYESGFVIDKFPISRPNLTFSTLTVSNMSPEDSSIYLCSVHPRGTNEKLFFGSGTQLSVL.

The chain joins TRBV7-2 to TRBJ2-5; with no DNA, the TCRdb D assignment of TRBD2 cannot be verified. From germline, CDR1 is SGHTA and CDR2 FQGNSA. This CDR3 has 16 residues. CDR3 region: CASSLLTSGGEETQYF.

J is TRBJ2-7 and V is TRBV2. The germline gives CDR1 SNHLY, CDR2 FYNNEI. This CDR3 is 14 amino acids long. CDR3 region: CASSVWESSYEQYF.

This chain connects TRBV29-1 to TRBJ2-7; TCRdb's assignment of TRBD1 cannot be checked, as there is no DNA. Germline V gives CDR1 SQVTM, CDR2 ANQGSEA. The CDR3 totals 14 residues. The CDR3 protein is CSVDSGGGSYEQYF.